Listed below are T cell receptor beta chains from one sample, sequenced in a study of CD8 T cells in ankylosing spondylitis. TCRdb re-derived calls from the 5' RACE reads in MiXCR, one entry per CDR3 protein. The data contain around 250,000 distinct CDR3 sequences, over 15% of them singletons. The sequencing sample was made of blood, either unsorted or a sorted T cell fraction (not recorded which). The receptors were gathered from a male donor with ankylosing spondylitis or in good health (not recorded which). Each CDR3 is given with its conserved first and last residue. D genes are given only for firm matches. For some rows the clone size is stated as once, few or many, or as a class when expanded; others skip it.

V	size	D	J	DNA	CDR3
TRBV7-8	NA	TRBD1	TRBJ2-7	TGTGCCAGCAGTCCCATGTGGGACAGGCTGGACGAGCAGTACTTC	CASSPMWDRLDEQYF
TRBV18	NA	TRBD2	TRBJ2-1	TGTGCCAGCTCACCCCCAGGGCTAGCGGGTTACAATGAGCAGTTCTTC	CASSPPGLAGYNEQFF
TRBV7-6	NA	NA	TRBJ2-5	TGTGCCAGCAGCCAGTTCGGTAGCCAAGAGACCCAGTACTTC	CASSQFGSQETQYF
TRBV6-5	few	NA	TRBJ2-2	TGTGCCCCAAGCGGGTGGCCCGGGGAGCTGTTTTTT	CAPSGWPGELFF
TRBV5-6	NA	TRBD1	TRBJ2-1	TGTGCCAGCACTCCGGGACAGATCCTTGACAATGAGCAGTTCTTC	CASTPGQILDNEQFF
TRBV27	few	TRBD1	TRBJ2-7	TGTGCCAGCAGTTTAGACAGGGGTGCCAACGAGCAGTACTTC	CASSLDRGANEQYF
TRBV18	few	NA	TRBJ2-3	TGTGCCAGCTCACGAAAAGAGACATCAACGAGCACAGATACGCAGTATTTT	CASSRKETSTSTDTQYF
TRBV29-1	few	NA	TRBJ1-2	TGCAGCGTACACGACAGCTATGGCTACACCTTC	CSVHDSYGYTF
TRBV10-2	few	NA	TRBJ1-5	TGCGCCAGCAGTGAGGTGGGGATCTCACAGCCCCAGCATTTT	CASSEVGISQPQHF
TRBV11-1	few	TRBD2	TRBJ2-3	TGTGCCAGCAGCTTAGAAGGGTTCACTAGCGGGCCCGACACAGATACGCAGTATTTT	CASSLEGFTSGPDTDTQYF
TRBV20-1	few	NA	TRBJ1-2	TGCAGTGCGCCCGGTGCTGAGTTGCAGGGCTACACCTTC	CSAPGAELQGYTF
TRBV4-1	few	NA	TRBJ1-2	TGCGCCAGCAGCCATGAAAATAACTATGGCTACACCTTC	CASSHENNYGYTF
TRBV7-8	few	TRBD1	TRBJ2-7	TGTGCCAGCAGCCCCCACTCTTGGACAGGCTCCTACGAGCAGTACTTC	CASSPHSWTGSYEQYF
TRBV7-9	NA	NA	TRBJ2-1	TGTGCCAGCAGCTTAGGGTCGGGAGAGAATGAGCAGTTCTTC	CASSLGSGENEQFF
TRBV7-2	NA	NA	TRBJ2-7	TGTGCCAGCAGCTTAGCCTCGTCCGCCTACGAGCAGTACTTC	CASSLASSAYEQYF
TRBV25-1	few	NA	TRBJ2-5	TGTGCCAGCAGTGAATGGGATGCGAGCGAGACCCAGTACTTC	CASSEWDASETQYF
TRBV6-1	NA	NA	TRBJ1-4	TGTGCCAGCAGGCACGTCTCGCAGGGAACTAATGAAAAACTGTTTTTT	CASRHVSQGTNEKLFF
TRBV20-1	NA	NA	TRBJ2-7	TGCAGTGCTAGAGAAGACGTGGGAGTATACGAGCAGTACTTC	CSAREDVGVYEQYF
TRBV28	NA	NA	TRBJ2-7	TGTGCCAGCAGTTTACGCAGGGGTGTGAGCGGCGAGCAGTACTTC	CASSLRRGVSGEQYF
TRBV7-9	NA	NA	TRBJ2-5	TGTGCCAGCAGACGCATGGAGGCAGAGACCCAGTACTTC	CASRRMEAETQYF
TRBV7-9	few	TRBD1	TRBJ2-3	TGTGCCAGCAGCTTACGTGACAGGGTACTGCGAGGTACGCAGTATTTT	CASSLRDRVLRGTQYF
TRBV29-1	NA	TRBD2	TRBJ2-1	TGCAGCGTTGCGGGTCTAGCGGGATTCCCTGAGCAGTTCTTC	CSVAGLAGFPEQFF
TRBV10-3	NA	NA	TRBJ2-3	TGTGCCATCAGTGAGTCGAGGAGGGGGACCACAGATACGCAGTATTTT	CAISESRRGTTDTQYF
TRBV12-3/TRBV12-4	few	NA	TRBJ1-1	TGTGCCAGCAGTTCCGGGGACGAGGACACTGAAGCTTTCTTT	CASSSGDEDTEAFF
TRBV20-1	NA	NA	TRBJ2-7	TGCAGTGCTAGAGGTTTGGCCGCCTACGAGCAGTACTTC	CSARGLAAYEQYF
TRBV29-1	many	NA	TRBJ2-3	TGCAGCGTTCGGTGGGAGAGCGCAGATACGCAGTATTTT	CSVRWESADTQYF
TRBV27	many	NA	TRBJ2-7	TGTGCCAGCAGTCGAACAGGGTACCCCTCCTACGAGCAGTACTTC	CASSRTGYPSYEQYF
TRBV9	many	TRBD2	TRBJ2-7	TGTGCCAGCAGCGAGAGCGGGAGCCTCTCCTACGAGCAGTACTTC	CASSESGSLSYEQYF
TRBV5-1	few	NA	TRBJ2-7	TGCGCCAGCAGCTCGGCAGGGAACGCCTACGAGCAGTACTTC	CASSSAGNAYEQYF
TRBV6-2/TRBV6-3	many	NA	TRBJ2-1	TGTGCCAGCAGTTACCCCGGGTCTTACAATGAGCAGTTCTTC	CASSYPGSYNEQFF
TRBV27	NA	TRBD2	TRBJ2-1	TGTGCCAGCAGTTTCCTACTTGGGGCGGGAGGGGGCAATGAGCAGTTCTTC	CASSFLLGAGGGNEQFF
TRBV2	few	TRBD2	TRBJ2-1	TGTGCCAGCGTAGCGGGAGGGCCCCACAATGAGCAGTTCTTC	CASVAGGPHNEQFF
TRBV20-1	NA	TRBD1	TRBJ2-2	TGCAGTGCTAGAGCGCCCACCGGGGACAGGGGTAACACCGGGGAGCTGTTTTTT	CSARAPTGDRGNTGELFF
TRBV15	many	TRBD2	TRBJ2-3	TGTGCCACCAGCTGGGCGGGAGAGACAGATACGCAGTATTTT	CATSWAGETDTQYF
TRBV19	NA	NA	TRBJ1-1	TGTGCCAGCCAATCGACCGGGACACGGGACACTGAAGCTTTCTTT	CASQSTGTRDTEAFF
TRBV21-1	NA	NA	TRBJ2-7	TGTGCCACCCCGGAGCCTGGACAGGGGGCCTACGAGCAGTACTTC	CATPEPGQGAYEQYF
TRBV6-1	NA	TRBD2	TRBJ2-1	TGTGCCAGCAGTACGGGACTAGCCCCCTACAATGAGCAGTTCTTC	CASSTGLAPYNEQFF
TRBV13	NA	NA	TRBJ1-4	TGTGCCAGCAGCCTAACGGGGCCGCTCCCGGCAGGCCCTAATGAAAAACTGTTTTTT	CASSLTGPLPAGPNEKLFF
TRBV4-1	NA	NA	TRBJ2-7	TGCGCCAGCAGCCAAGATATAGACCACACCTACGAGCAGTACTTC	CASSQDIDHTYEQYF
TRBV5-6	few	NA	TRBJ2-5	TGTGCCAGCAGCACAATTATAGAGCTCCAAGAGACCCAGTACTTC	CASSTIIELQETQYF
TRBV27	few	NA	TRBJ2-7	TGTGCCAGCACTCTTAGTAGCCTAGCCCTGAACGAGCAGTACTTC	CASTLSSLALNEQYF
TRBV9	NA	NA	TRBJ2-3	TGTGCCAGCAGCGTAGTTTCGGCAGATACGCAGTATTTT	CASSVVSADTQYF
TRBV4-3	NA	NA	TRBJ2-1	TGCGCCAGCAGCCAAGATACGGGGTTGGCCTACAATGAGCAGTTCTTC	CASSQDTGLAYNEQFF
TRBV6-2/TRBV6-3	NA	NA	TRBJ1-3	TGTGCCAGCAGCTACCCAGGCAGGGCGGCTGGAAACACCATATATTTT	CASSYPGRAAGNTIYF
TRBV7-9	NA	TRBD1	TRBJ2-7	TGTGCCAGCAGCCCCACCGACAGGGCGTACGAGCAGTACTTC	CASSPTDRAYEQYF
TRBV20-1	NA	TRBD1	TRBJ1-2	TGCAGTGCTAGTAGATGGGACAGGGGGGTCTATGGCTACACCTTC	CSASRWDRGVYGYTF
TRBV9	NA	TRBD2	TRBJ2-7	TGTGCCAGCAGCGTATTACCGGGAGGCAAATACGAGCAGTACTTC	CASSVLPGGKYEQYF
TRBV30	NA	NA	TRBJ1-4	TGTGCCTGGAGTGCTGGGAATGAAAAACTGTTTTTT	CAWSAGNEKLFF